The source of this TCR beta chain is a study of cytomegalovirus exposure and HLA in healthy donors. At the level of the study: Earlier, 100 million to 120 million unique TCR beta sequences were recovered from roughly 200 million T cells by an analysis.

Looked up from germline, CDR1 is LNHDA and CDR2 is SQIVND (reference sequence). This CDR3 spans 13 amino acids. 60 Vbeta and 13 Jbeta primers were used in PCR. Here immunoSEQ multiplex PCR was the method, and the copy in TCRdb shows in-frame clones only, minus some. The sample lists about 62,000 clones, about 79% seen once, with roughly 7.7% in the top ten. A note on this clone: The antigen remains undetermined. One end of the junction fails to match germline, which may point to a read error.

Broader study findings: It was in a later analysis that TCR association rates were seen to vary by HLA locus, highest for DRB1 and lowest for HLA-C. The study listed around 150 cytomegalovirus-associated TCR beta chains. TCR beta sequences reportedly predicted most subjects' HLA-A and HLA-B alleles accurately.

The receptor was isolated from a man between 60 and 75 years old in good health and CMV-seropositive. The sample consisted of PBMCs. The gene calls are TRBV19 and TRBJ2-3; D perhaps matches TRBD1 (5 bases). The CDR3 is CASSVYGTGTQYF. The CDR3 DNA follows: TGTGCCAGTAGTGTCTACGGCACAGGTACGCAGTATTTT.